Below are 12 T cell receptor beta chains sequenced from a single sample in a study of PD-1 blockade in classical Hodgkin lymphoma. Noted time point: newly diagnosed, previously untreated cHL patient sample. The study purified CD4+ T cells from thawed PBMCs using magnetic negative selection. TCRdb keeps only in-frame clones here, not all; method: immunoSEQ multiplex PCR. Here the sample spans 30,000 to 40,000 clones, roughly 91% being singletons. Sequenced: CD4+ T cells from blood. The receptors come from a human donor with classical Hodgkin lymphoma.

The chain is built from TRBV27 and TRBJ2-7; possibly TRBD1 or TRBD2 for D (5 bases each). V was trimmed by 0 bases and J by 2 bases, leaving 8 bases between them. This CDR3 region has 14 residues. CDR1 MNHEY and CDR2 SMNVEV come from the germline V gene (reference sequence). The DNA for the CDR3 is TGTGCCAGCAGTTTATCGGGGACGGCCTACGAGCAGTACTTC. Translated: CASSLSGTAYEQYF.

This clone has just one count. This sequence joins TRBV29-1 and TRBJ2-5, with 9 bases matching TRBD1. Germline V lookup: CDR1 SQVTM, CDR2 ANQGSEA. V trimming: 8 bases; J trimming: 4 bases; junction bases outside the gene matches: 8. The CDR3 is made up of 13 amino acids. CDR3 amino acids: CSSRGGQGETQYF. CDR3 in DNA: TGCAGCTCGCGTGGGGGACAGGGAGAGACCCAGTACTTC.

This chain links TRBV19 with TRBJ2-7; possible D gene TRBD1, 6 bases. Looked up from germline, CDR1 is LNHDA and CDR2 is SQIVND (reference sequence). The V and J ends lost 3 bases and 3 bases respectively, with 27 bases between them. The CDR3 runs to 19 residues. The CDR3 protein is CASSIRQAIRDSFIYEQYF. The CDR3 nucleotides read TGTGCCAGTAGTATCCGACAGGCCATAAGGGATTCCTTCATCTACGAGCAGTACTTC.

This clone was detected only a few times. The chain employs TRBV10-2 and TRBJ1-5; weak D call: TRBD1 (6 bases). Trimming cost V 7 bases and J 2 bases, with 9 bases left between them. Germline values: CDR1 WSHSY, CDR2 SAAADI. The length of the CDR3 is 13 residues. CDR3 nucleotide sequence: TGCGCCAGCATGGCAGGGGGCAATCAGCCCCAGCATTTT. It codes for CASMAGGNQPQHF.

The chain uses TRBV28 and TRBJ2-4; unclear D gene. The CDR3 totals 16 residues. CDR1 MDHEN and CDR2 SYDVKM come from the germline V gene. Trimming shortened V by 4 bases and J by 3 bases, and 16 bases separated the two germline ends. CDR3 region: CASSSPTPHDKNIQYF. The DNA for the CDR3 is TGTGCCAGCAGTTCCCCGACCCCCCACGACAAAAACATTCAGTACTTC.

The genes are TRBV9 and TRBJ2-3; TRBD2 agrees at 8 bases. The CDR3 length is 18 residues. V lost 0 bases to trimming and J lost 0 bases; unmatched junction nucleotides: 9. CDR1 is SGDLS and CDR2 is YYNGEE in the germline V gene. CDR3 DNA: TGTGCCAGCAGCGTAGGTTTGAGGCGGGGGGTGAGCACAGATACGCAGTATTTT. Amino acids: CASSVGLRRGVSTDTQYF.

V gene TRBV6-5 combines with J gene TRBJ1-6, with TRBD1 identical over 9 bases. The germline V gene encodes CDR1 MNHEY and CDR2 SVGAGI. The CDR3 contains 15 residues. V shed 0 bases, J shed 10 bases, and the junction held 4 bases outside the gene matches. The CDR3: CASSYSTGGQSPLHF. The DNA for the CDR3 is TGTGCCAGCAGTTACTCCACAGGGGGCCAATCACCCCTCCACTTT.

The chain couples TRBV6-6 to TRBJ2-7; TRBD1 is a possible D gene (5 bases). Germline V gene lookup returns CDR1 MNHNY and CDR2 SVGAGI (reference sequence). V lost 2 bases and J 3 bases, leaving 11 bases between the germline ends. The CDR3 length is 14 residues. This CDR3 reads CASSYLGAFYEQYF. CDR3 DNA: TGTGCCAGCAGTTACCTAGGGGCTTTCTACGAGCAGTACTTC.

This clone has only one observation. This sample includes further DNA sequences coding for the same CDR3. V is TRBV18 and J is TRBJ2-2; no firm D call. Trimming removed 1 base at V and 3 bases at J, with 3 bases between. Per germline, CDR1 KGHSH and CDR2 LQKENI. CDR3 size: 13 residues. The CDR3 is CASSPRDTGELFF. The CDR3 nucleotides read TGTGCCAGCTCACCACGAGACACCGGGGAGCTGTTTTTT.

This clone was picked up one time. CDR3 DNA: TGCGCCAGCAGTGAGATCAGGGGCACCGGGGAGCTGTTTTTT. It is translated as CASSEIRGTGELFF. The chain couples TRBV10-2 to TRBJ2-2, with D possibly matching TRBD1 (6 bases). The CDR3 has 14 residues. Germline CDR1 WSHSY, CDR2 SAAADI. V lost 2 bases and J 4 bases, leaving 8 bases between the germline ends.

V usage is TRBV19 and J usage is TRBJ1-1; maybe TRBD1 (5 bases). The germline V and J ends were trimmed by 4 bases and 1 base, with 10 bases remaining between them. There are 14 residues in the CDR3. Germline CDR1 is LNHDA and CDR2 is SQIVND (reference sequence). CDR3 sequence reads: CASSTRGENTEAFF. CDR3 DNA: TGTGCCAGTAGTACTAGGGGAGAGAACACTGAAGCTTTCTTT.

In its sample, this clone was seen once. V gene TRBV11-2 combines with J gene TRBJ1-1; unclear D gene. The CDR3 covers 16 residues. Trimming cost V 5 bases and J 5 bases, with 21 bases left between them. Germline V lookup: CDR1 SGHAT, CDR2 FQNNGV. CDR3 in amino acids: CASSPVKGLLRTEAFF. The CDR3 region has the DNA TGTGCCAGCAGCCCGGTGAAAGGGCTTTTGAGGACTGAAGCTTTCTTT.